Below are 13 T cell receptor beta chains sequenced from a single sample in a study of blood T cell repertoires in COVID-19. Method: immunoSEQ multiplex PCR; TCRdb's copy keeps in-frame clones and lacks some. The sample holds fewer than 85,000 clones, approximately 84% seen once. The source material was peripheral blood. The receptors shown here come from a human donor in a cohort sampled during active COVID-19.

This chain links TRBV4-2 with TRBJ2-3; 8 bases fit TRBD2. The ends lost 4 bases at V and 0 bases at J; junction bases unmatched: 12. The CDR3 is 18 residues long. Germline V CDR1 and CDR2: LGHNA, YNFKEQ. The CDR3 loop is CASSPYSGGPSSTDTQYF. DNA of the CDR3: TGTGCCAGCAGCCCCTATTCGGGGGGGCCCTCTAGCACAGATACGCAGTATTTT.

CDR3 sequence (DNA): TGCGCCAGCAGCTGGCGGGGCAATGAGCAGTTCTTC. Translating gives CASSWRGNEQFF. J is TRBJ2-1 and V is TRBV5-1; weak D call: TRBD2 (6 bases). Germline V gene lookup returns CDR1 SGHRS and CDR2 YFSETQ. Deletions cut 3 bases from V and 6 bases from J, with 7 bases between. The CDR3 has 12 residues.

The genes are TRBV5-4 and TRBJ1-1, with D unclear. CDR1 and CDR2 (germline): SGHNT, YYREEE (reference sequence). The V gene lost 4 bases and the J gene lost 0 bases, with 16 bases spanning the gap. The CDR3 length is 16 residues. CDR3 sequence: CASSLDPGGLNTEAFF. In nucleotides, the CDR3 is TGTGCCAGCAGCCTGGACCCAGGAGGCTTGAACACTGAAGCTTTCTTT.

This clone was seen once. V and J are TRBV19 and TRBJ1-1, with D maybe TRBD1 (6 bases). Trimming removed 9 bases from V and 3 bases from J, with 17 bases in between. CDR1 is LNHDA, CDR2 SQIVND, per germline (reference sequence). CDR3 length equals 14 residues. The CDR3 loop is CASRREAGDTEAFF. CDR3 in DNA: TGTGCCAGCCGAAGAGAGGCAGGGGACACTGAAGCTTTCTTT. The full variable domain, with the rest looked up from reference TRBV19 and TRBJ1-1, is DGGITQSPKYLFRKEGQNVTLSCEQNLNHDAMYWYRQDPGQGLRLIYYSQIVNDFQKGDIAEGYSVSREKKESFPLTVTSAQKNPTAFYLCASRREAGDTEAFFGQGTRLTVV.

The chain employs TRBV13 and TRBJ2-1, with 9 bases aligning to TRBD2. With V trimmed by 3 bases and J by 1 base, 10 bases remained unmatched. This CDR3 spans 18 amino acids. Germline CDR1 and CDR2: PRHDT and FYEKMQ (reference sequence). This chain's CDR3 is CASSFPAGGPYSYNEQFF. CDR3 nucleotides: TGTGCCAGCAGCTTCCCGGCGGGGGGGCCTTATTCCTACAATGAGCAGTTCTTC.

The genes are TRBV27 and TRBJ2-1; 9 positions match TRBD2. V gave up 3 bases and J gave up 6 bases; unmatched junction bases: 3. CDR3 length: 14 residues. The germline CDR1 and CDR2 sequences are MNHEY and SMNVEV (reference sequence). The CDR3 sequence is CASSLRGGLNEQFF. CDR3 in DNA: TGTGCCAGCAGTTTGCGGGGGGGCCTCAATGAGCAGTTCTTC.

The rearrangement joins TRBV27 to TRBJ2-4; TRBD2 is a possible D gene (5 bases). CDR3 length: 13 amino acids. Germline V gene sequence: CDR1 MNHEY, CDR2 SMNVEV (reference sequence). V dropped 1 base and J dropped 8 bases, with 9 bases sitting between them. CDR3 DNA sequence: TGTGCCAGCAGTTTATGGTGGGGAGACATTCAGTACTTC. It encodes CASSLWWGDIQYF.

The chain uses TRBV6-6 and TRBJ1-1; D is unresolved. V was cut by 0 bases and J by 8 bases, with 16 bases left in between. Germline values: CDR1 MNHNY, CDR2 SVGAGI (reference sequence). The CDR3 runs to 15 residues. The CDR3 DNA follows: TGTGCCAGCAGTTACTCGATCCTACGCCGCGGGGAAGCTTTCTTT. Protein sequence: CASSYSILRRGEAFF.

The chain uses TRBV28 and TRBJ1-3; D unclear. In germline, CDR1 is MDHEN, CDR2 SYDVKM. The CDR3 extends over 13 amino acids. The V end was cut by 10 bases, the J end by 4 bases, with 14 bases between. CDR3 residues: CATETYSGNTIYF. CDR3 in DNA: TGTGCCACTGAGACTTATTCCGGAAACACCATATATTTT.

The chain links TRBV13 to TRBJ2-1; TRBD1 matches at 8 bases. This CDR3 has 17 residues. Losses at the gene ends were 5 bases for V and 4 bases for J; bases not matched to a gene: 13. Germline V gene data show CDR1 as PRHDT and CDR2 as FYEKMQ (reference sequence). The CDR3, as DNA: TGTGCCAGCAGCCGCCCCCCGGGACAGGTGCCTTACAATGAGCAGTTCTTC. This translates into CASSRPPGQVPYNEQFF. The whole variable domain, remainder taken from reference TRBV13 and TRBJ2-1, is AAGVIQSPRHLIKEKRETATLKCYPIPRHDTVYWYQQGPGQDPQFLISFYEKMQSDKGSIPDRFSAQQFSDYHSELNMSSLELGDSALYFCASSRPPGQVPYNEQFFGPGTRLTVL.

The chain couples TRBV12-3 or TRBV12-4 to TRBJ2-2, with D perhaps matching TRBD2 (5 bases). V was trimmed by 11 bases and J by 1 base, leaving 11 bases between them. The CDR3 spans 13 residues. The CDR3 coding sequence is TGTGCCGGGGAGACCGAGAACACCGGGGAGCTGTTTTTT. Its protein product is CAGETENTGELFF.

This clone turned up a few times. The chain links TRBV7-2 to TRBJ1-6; D ambiguous. Germline V gives CDR1 SGHTA, CDR2 FQGNSA. Trimming pared 5 bases from V and 0 bases from J, leaving 14 bases between. The CDR3 has 17 amino acids. As DNA, the CDR3 is TGTGCCAGCAGCCCCCCCCGCCGGAGCTCCTATAATTCACCCCTCCACTTT. Translating it yields CASSPPRRSSYNSPLHF.

The DNA for the CDR3 is TGTGCCATCAGTGACGGAGGCAGGGAGGTCGGAGAGACCCAGTACTTC. Its translation is CAISDGGREVGETQYF. This chain joins TRBV10-3 and TRBJ2-5, with D perhaps matching TRBD2 (6 bases). The CDR3 extends over 16 amino acids. V lost 3 bases, J lost 4 bases, and 18 bases lay in between. Germline V gene lookup returns CDR1 ENHRY and CDR2 SYGVKD.